This T cell receptor (beta chain) came from a study of immune evolution from preneoplasia to lung adenocarcinoma. Broader study findings: Normal lung had highest clonality; later lesions appeared denser, more diverse.

The repertoire was sequenced with immunoSEQ multiplex PCR; TCRdb's copy has only in-frame clones and lacks some. The repertoire consists of 6,500 to 8,500 clones, with roughly 73% occurring once and the leading ten covering approximately 7.9%. Of note for this clone: Its cognate antigen is unknown.

Resections took place in Japan or China from about 2013 to 2017. Two lung cancer pathologists independently confirmed each histologic diagnosis. Germline CDR1 and CDR2: GTSNPN and SVGIG (reference sequence). Trimming stripped 4 bases from V and 5 bases from J, with 20 bases between. The CDR3 runs to 16 residues. Sequenced: FFPE adjacent normal lung tissue. V and J are TRBV30 and TRBJ1-4, with D possibly TRBD1 on 5 matching bases. The TCR comes from a person aged 55-80 years with lung adenocarcinoma. The CDR3 DNA follows: TGTGCCTGGACCTTAGGCTTGGGCAGGGCCAATGAAAAACTGTTTTTT. Translation gives CAWTLGLGRANEKLFF.